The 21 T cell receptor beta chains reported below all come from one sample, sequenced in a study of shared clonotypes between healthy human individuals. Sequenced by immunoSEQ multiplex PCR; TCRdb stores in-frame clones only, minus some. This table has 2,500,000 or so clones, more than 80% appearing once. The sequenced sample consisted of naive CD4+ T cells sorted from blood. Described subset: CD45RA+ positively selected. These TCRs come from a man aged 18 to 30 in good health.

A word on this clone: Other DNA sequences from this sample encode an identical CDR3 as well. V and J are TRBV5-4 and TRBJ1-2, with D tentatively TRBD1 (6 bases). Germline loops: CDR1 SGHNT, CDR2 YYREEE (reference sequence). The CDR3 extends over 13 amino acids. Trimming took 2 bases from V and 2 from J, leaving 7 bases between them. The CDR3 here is CASSFTGNYGYTF. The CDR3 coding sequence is TGTGCCAGCAGCTTTACAGGGAACTATGGCTACACCTTC.

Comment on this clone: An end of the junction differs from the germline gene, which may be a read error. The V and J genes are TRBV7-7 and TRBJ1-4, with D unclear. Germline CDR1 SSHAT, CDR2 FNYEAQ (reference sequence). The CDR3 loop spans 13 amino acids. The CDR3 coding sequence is TGTGCTAGCAGCACCGACCTAAATGAAAAACTGTTTTTT. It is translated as CASSTDLNEKLFF.

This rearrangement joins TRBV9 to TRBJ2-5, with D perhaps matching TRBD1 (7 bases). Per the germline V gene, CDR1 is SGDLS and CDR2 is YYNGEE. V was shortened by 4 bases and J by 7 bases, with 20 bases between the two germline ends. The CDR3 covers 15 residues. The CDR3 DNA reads TGTGCCAGCAGCCCTGGGGGGACAGAGCAGGGGACCCAGTACTTC. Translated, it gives CASSPGGTEQGTQYF.

The CDR3 region has the DNA TGTGCCAGCAGCGTACTTGATATGGGGTTGAGCACCGGGGAGCTGTTTTTT. Translated, it gives CASSVLDMGLSTGELFF. The chain combines TRBV9 with TRBJ2-2; D ambiguous. Germline loops: CDR1 SGDLS, CDR2 YYNGEE. The CDR3 contains 17 residues. Trimming left V 1 base short and J 4 bases short, with 17 bases between.

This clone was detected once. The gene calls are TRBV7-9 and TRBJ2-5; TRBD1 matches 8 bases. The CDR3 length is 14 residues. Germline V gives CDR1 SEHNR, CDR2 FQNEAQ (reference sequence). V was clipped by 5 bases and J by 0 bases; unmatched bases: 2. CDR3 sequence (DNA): TGTGCCAGCAGCCAACAGGGGGACCAAGAGACCCAGTACTTC. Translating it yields CASSQQGDQETQYF.

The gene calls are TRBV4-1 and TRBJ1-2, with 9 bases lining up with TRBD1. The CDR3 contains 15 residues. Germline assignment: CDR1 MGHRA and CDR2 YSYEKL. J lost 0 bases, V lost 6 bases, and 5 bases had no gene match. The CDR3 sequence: CASRIQGASNYGYTF. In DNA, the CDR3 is TGCGCCAGCAGGATACAGGGGGCGTCTAACTATGGCTACACCTTC.

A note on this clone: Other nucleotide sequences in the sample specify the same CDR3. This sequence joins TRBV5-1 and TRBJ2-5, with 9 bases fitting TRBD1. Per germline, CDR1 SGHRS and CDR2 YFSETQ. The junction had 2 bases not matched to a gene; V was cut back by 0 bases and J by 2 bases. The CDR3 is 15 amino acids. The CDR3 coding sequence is TGCGCCAGCAGCTTGGGGGACAGGGCGCAAGAGACCCAGTACTTC. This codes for CASSLGDRAQETQYF.

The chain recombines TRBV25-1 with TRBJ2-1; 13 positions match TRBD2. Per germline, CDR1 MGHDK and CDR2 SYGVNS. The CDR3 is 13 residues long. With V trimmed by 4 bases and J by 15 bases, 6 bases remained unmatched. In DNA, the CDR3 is TGTGCCAGCAGTGCACTAGCGGGGGGGAGGTCGTTCTTC. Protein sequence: CASSALAGGRSFF.

CDR3 sequence reads: CASSYSKGGPSNEQFF. The CDR3 DNA sequence: TGTGCCAGCAGTTACTCGAAGGGGGGGCCCAGCAATGAGCAGTTCTTC. J is TRBJ2-1 and V is TRBV6-5, with D perhaps matching TRBD2 (7 bases). This CDR3 spans 16 amino acids. Trimming took off 0 bases at V and 6 bases at J, with 15 bases between the two ends. Germline V CDR1 and CDR2: MNHEY, SVGAGI.

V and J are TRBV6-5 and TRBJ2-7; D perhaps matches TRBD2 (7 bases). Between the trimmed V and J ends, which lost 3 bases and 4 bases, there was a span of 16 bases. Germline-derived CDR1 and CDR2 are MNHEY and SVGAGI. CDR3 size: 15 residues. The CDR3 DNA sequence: TGTGCCAGCAGTTATTGGTGGGGGGGCGAGTACGAGCAGTACTTC. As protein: CASSYWWGGEYEQYF.

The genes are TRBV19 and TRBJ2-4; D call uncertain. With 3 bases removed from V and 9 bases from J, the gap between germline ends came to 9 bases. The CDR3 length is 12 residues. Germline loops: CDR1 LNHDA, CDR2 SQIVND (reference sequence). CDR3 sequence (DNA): TGTGCCAGTAGTATTTTAGGCGGCATTCAGTACTTC. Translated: CASSILGGIQYF.

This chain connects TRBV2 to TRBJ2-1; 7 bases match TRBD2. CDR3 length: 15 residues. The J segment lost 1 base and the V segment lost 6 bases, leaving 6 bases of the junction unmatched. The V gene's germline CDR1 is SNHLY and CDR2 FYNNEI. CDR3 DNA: TGTGCCAGCAGCGTATGGACTAGTTCCTACAATGAGCAGTTCTTC. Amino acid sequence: CASSVWTSSYNEQFF.

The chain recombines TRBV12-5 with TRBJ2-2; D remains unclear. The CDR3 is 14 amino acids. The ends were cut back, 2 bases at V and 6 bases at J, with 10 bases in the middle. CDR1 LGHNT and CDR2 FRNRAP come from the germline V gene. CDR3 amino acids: CASGLLRSAGELFF. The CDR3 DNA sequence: TGTGCTAGTGGTTTGCTAAGGTCGGCCGGGGAGCTGTTTTTT.

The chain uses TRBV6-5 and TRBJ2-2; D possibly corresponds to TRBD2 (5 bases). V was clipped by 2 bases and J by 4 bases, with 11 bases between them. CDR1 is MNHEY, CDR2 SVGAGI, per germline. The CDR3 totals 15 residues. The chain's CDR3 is CASSYERVGTGELFF. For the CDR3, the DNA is TGTGCCAGCAGTTACGAGAGGGTTGGCACCGGGGAGCTGTTTTTT.

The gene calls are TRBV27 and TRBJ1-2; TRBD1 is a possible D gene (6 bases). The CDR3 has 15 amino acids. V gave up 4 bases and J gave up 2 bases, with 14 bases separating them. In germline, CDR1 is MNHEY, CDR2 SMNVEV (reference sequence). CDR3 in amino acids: CASSSRDKGNYGYTF. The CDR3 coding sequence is TGTGCCAGCAGTTCCCGGGACAAAGGAAACTATGGCTACACCTTC.

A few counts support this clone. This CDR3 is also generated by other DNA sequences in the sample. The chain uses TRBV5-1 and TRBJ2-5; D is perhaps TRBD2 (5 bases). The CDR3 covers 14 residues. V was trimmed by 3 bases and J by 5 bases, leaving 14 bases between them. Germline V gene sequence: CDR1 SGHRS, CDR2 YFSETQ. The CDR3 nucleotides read TGCGCCAGCAGCTCGACGGGGATTGGGGAGACCCAGTACTTC. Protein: CASSSTGIGETQYF.

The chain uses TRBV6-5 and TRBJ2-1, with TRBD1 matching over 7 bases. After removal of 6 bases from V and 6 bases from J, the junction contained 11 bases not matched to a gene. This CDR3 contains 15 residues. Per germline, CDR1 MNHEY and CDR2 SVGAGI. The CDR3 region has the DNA TGTGCCAGCAGCTACCCGGGACAGCCCTTCAATGAGCAGTTCTTC. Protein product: CASSYPGQPFNEQFF.

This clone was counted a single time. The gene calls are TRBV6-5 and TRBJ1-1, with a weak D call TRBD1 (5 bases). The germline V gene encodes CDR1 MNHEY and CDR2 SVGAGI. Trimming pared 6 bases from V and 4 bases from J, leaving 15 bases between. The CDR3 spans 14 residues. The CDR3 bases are TGTGCCAGCAGATCAGACGGGACGACCACTGAAGCTTTCTTT. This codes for CASRSDGTTTEAFF.

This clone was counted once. CDR3 protein: CASSQEWSAQETQYF. DNA for the CDR3: TGCGCCAGCAGCCAAGAATGGTCGGCCCAAGAGACCCAGTACTTC. The chain has TRBV4-3 and TRBJ2-5; no firm D call. V lost 0 bases, J lost 1 base, and 9 bases lay in between. Per the germline V gene, CDR1 is LGHNA and CDR2 is YSLEER. This CDR3 is 15 amino acids long.

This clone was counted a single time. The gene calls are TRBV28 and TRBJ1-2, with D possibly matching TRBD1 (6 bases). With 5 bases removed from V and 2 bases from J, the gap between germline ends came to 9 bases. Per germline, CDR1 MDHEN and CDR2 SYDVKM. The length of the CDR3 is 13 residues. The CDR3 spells CASSNTGNYGYTF. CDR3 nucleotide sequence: TGTGCCAGCAGTAATACAGGGAACTATGGCTACACCTTC.

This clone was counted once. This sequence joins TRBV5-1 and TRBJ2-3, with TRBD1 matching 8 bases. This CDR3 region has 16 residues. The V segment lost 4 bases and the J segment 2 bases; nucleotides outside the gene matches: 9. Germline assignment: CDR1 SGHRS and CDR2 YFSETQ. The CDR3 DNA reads TGCGCCAGCAGCCTGGAGACAGGGGCGTACACAGATACGCAGTATTTT. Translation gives CASSLETGAYTDTQYF.